Sequencing of this T cell receptor beta chain was carried out in a study of CD4 T cells in relation to SARS-CoV-2 and coronaviruses. Regarding the study as a whole: SARS-CoV-2-driven expansion was significantly weaker in crossreactive than monoreactive clones.

CD4+ T cells from unexposed donors were obtained before the COVID-19 pandemic (2011-2018). The cells were cultured for 9 to 11 days before CD4+ T cells were isolated. Turning to this clone: Its specificity is not known.

Sequenced by immunoSEQ multiplex PCR; TCRdb stores in-frame clones only, minus some. The sample carries approximately 18,000 clones, approximately 77% recorded once. Trimming removed 6 bases from V and 7 bases from J, with 12 bases in between. The V gene's germline CDR1 is DFQATT and CDR2 SNEGSKA (reference sequence). CDR3 length equals 11 residues. The sequencing input was CD4+ T cells from PBMCs, cultured in vitro. This clonotype was obtained from a human donor in good health. This rearrangement joins TRBV20-1 to TRBJ1-1; tentatively, D is TRBD1 (5 bases). DNA for the CDR3: TGCAGTGCACAGAGGGGTGTTGAAGCTTTCTTT. Translation: CSAQRGVEAFF.